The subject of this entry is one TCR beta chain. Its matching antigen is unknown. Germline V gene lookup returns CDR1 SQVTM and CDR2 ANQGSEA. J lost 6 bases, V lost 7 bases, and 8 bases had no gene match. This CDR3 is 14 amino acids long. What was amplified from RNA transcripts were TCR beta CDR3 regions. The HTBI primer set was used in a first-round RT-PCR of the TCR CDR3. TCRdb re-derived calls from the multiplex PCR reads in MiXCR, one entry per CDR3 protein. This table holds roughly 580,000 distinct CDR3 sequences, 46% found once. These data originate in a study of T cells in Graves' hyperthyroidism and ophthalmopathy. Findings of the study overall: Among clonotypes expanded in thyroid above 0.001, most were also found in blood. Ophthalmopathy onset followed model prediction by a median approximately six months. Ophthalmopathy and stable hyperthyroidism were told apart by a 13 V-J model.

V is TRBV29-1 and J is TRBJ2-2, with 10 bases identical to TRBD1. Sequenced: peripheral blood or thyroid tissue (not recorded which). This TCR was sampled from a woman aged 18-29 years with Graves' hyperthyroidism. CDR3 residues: CSAAGTGDAGELFF. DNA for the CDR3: TGCAGCGCAGCCGGGACAGGGGACGCCGGGGAGCTGTTTTTT.